These T cell receptor beta chains were read from a single sample in a study of regulatory T cells in long-lasting Graves disease. MiXCR, run by TCRdb on the multiplex PCR reads, gives a single entry per CDR3 protein. The profile covers around 500,000 distinct CDR3 sequences, with more than 15% appearing a single time and around a quarter taken by the ten largest. The data also belong to a second study, concerning T cells in Graves' hyperthyroidism and ophthalmopathy.

The sequences come from peripheral blood mononuclear cells (PBMCs), collected at new diagnosis, from a patient treated with antithyroid drugs. The receptor set was obtained from a woman between 40 and 65 years old with Graves disease. Both conserved end residues are part of each CDR3. A D gene is named only where the DNA matches it firmly. Not every row has a clone size; where given, it reads once, few, many or a size class.

V gene: TRBV3-1; D gene: TRBD2; J gene: TRBJ2-3; clone size: many; CDR3 DNA: TGTGCCAGCAGCCAAGAACTAGCGGGGGGACACTCTGATACGCAGTATTTT; CDR3 protein: CASSQELAGGHSDTQYF
V gene: TRBV18; D gene: NA; J gene: TRBJ1-5; clone size: many; CDR3 DNA: TGTGCCAGCTCACCAGGGGGCTTGAACCAGCCCCAGCATTTT; CDR3 protein: CASSPGGLNQPQHF
V gene: TRBV7-9; D gene: NA; J gene: TRBJ1-1; clone size: many; CDR3 DNA: TGTGCCAGCAGCCCGGGAGGTGAAGCTTTCTTT; CDR3 protein: CASSPGGEAFF
V gene: TRBV4-1; D gene: NA; J gene: TRBJ2-2; clone size: few; CDR3 DNA: TGCGCCAGCAGCCCCGGAAGAAGCACCGGGGAGCTGTTTTTT; CDR3 protein: CASSPGRSTGELFF
V gene: TRBV28; D gene: NA; J gene: TRBJ2-5; clone size: few; CDR3 DNA: TGTGCCAGCAACCCTACAGGGATGGAGACCCAGTACTTC; CDR3 protein: CASNPTGMETQYF
V gene: TRBV4-1; D gene: NA; J gene: TRBJ1-4; clone size: few; CDR3 DNA: TGCGCCAGCAGCTTGGGTGGAAGTAATGAAAAACTGTTTTTT; CDR3 protein: CASSLGGSNEKLFF
V gene: TRBV10-3; D gene: NA; J gene: TRBJ2-7; clone size: many; CDR3 DNA: TGTGCCATCAGTGGGCAGTCCTACGAGCAGTACTTC; CDR3 protein: CAISGQSYEQYF
V gene: TRBV2; D gene: TRBD1; J gene: TRBJ2-7; clone size: NA; CDR3 DNA: TGTGCCAGCAGTGATGGGCAGGGGGACTACGAGCAGTACTTC; CDR3 protein: CASSDGQGDYEQYF
V gene: TRBV10-2; D gene: NA; J gene: TRBJ1-3; clone size: few; CDR3 DNA: TGCGCCAGCAGTGGTGGGTACTCTGGAAACACCATATATTTT; CDR3 protein: CASSGGYSGNTIYF
V gene: TRBV20-1; D gene: NA; J gene: TRBJ2-7; clone size: few; CDR3 DNA: TGCAGTGCTAGAGTCCAGGGTGTCATATACGAGCAGTACTTC; CDR3 protein: CSARVQGVIYEQYF
V gene: TRBV18; D gene: TRBD1; J gene: TRBJ1-4; clone size: few; CDR3 DNA: TGTGCCAGCTCACTTGGACAGGGGCCCTCGGTAAAACTGTTTTTT; CDR3 protein: CASSLGQGPSVKLFF
V gene: TRBV20-1; D gene: TRBD1; J gene: TRBJ2-4; clone size: many; CDR3 DNA: TGCAGTGCTACCCTGGTTAAGGGGGCTGACATTCAGTACTTC; CDR3 protein: CSATLVKGADIQYF
V gene: TRBV6-1; D gene: TRBD1; J gene: TRBJ2-7; clone size: many; CDR3 DNA: TGTGCCAGCAGGACCGGGACAGGGGGCTCCGAGCAGTACTTC; CDR3 protein: CASRTGTGGSEQYF
V gene: TRBV6-1; D gene: NA; J gene: TRBJ2-4; clone size: NA; CDR3 DNA: TGTGCCAGCGGAGACAGTCGGGCCAAAAACATTCAGTACTTC; CDR3 protein: CASGDSRAKNIQYF
V gene: TRBV7-3; D gene: TRBD1; J gene: TRBJ1-1; clone size: NA; CDR3 DNA: TGTGCCAGCAGCTTAACAGGGGGCTGGACTGAAGCTTTCTTT; CDR3 protein: CASSLTGGWTEAFF
V gene: TRBV12-3/TRBV12-4; D gene: NA; J gene: TRBJ2-7; clone size: many; CDR3 DNA: TGTGCCAGCAGTCCAATCGGGGGCTGGAACGAGCAGTACTTC; CDR3 protein: CASSPIGGWNEQYF
V gene: TRBV12-5; D gene: NA; J gene: TRBJ1-5; clone size: few; CDR3 DNA: TGTGCTAGTGGTACTCGAGAGACCAATCAGCCCCAGCATTTT; CDR3 protein: CASGTRETNQPQHF
V gene: TRBV5-1; D gene: NA; J gene: TRBJ1-3; clone size: NA; CDR3 DNA: TGCGCCAGCAGCCTCCACATGACGGCTAGCTCTGGAAACACCATATATTTT; CDR3 protein: CASSLHMTASSGNTIYF
V gene: TRBV19; D gene: TRBD1; J gene: TRBJ2-5; clone size: NA; CDR3 DNA: TGTGCCAGTTCACTGGGACAGGGGGCAGGAGAGACCCAGTACTTC; CDR3 protein: CASSLGQGAGETQYF
V gene: TRBV5-1; D gene: TRBD1; J gene: TRBJ1-1; clone size: NA; CDR3 DNA: TGCGCCAGCAGCTTCCAGACAGGGGGCTATGGAGTCACTGAAGCTTTCTTT; CDR3 protein: CASSFQTGGYGVTEAFF
V gene: TRBV7-2; D gene: TRBD1; J gene: TRBJ1-5; clone size: few; CDR3 DNA: TGTGCCAGCAGGGAAATGGACAGGGTCAATCAGCCCCAGCATTTT; CDR3 protein: CASREMDRVNQPQHF
V gene: TRBV3-1; D gene: NA; J gene: TRBJ1-3; clone size: many; CDR3 DNA: TGTGCCAGCAGTAACCGAGGGTACGGAAACACCATATATTTT; CDR3 protein: CASSNRGYGNTIYF
V gene: TRBV5-1; D gene: NA; J gene: TRBJ1-6; clone size: many; CDR3 DNA: TGCGCCAGCAGCTTGGAGGGAAGTTCACCCCTCCACTTT; CDR3 protein: CASSLEGSSPLHF
V gene: TRBV5-1; D gene: NA; J gene: TRBJ2-2; clone size: NA; CDR3 DNA: TGCGCCAGCAGCCCGGGGGATTCGAACACCGGGGAGCTGTTTTTT; CDR3 protein: CASSPGDSNTGELFF
V gene: TRBV28; D gene: NA; J gene: TRBJ2-3; clone size: many; CDR3 DNA: TGTGCCAGCAATCTGGGGGGCTTGGAAGATACGCAGTATTTT; CDR3 protein: CASNLGGLEDTQYF
V gene: TRBV14; D gene: TRBD1; J gene: TRBJ1-2; clone size: NA; CDR3 DNA: TGTGCCAGCAGCCCGGACAGGGGGCTGTTCTATGGCTACACCTTC; CDR3 protein: CASSPDRGLFYGYTF
V gene: TRBV7-2; D gene: NA; J gene: TRBJ1-2; clone size: NA; CDR3 DNA: TGTGCCAGCAGCTCCCCCTCCACAATCGGTGGCTACACCTTC; CDR3 protein: CASSSPSTIGGYTF
V gene: TRBV15; D gene: TRBD1; J gene: TRBJ1-5; clone size: many; CDR3 DNA: TGTGCCACCAGCAGAGAATACAGGGGGGAGTATAGCAATCAGCCCCAGCATTTT; CDR3 protein: CATSREYRGEYSNQPQHF
V gene: TRBV20-1; D gene: NA; J gene: TRBJ2-7; clone size: many; CDR3 DNA: TGCAGTGCTAGACCGGACTTCTACGAGCAGTACTTC; CDR3 protein: CSARPDFYEQYF
V gene: TRBV7-6; D gene: NA; J gene: TRBJ2-7; clone size: many; CDR3 DNA: TGTGCCAGCAGCCCTGAAGTAGGACGGTTCTACGAGCAGTACTTC; CDR3 protein: CASSPEVGRFYEQYF
V gene: TRBV11-2; D gene: NA; J gene: TRBJ1-5; clone size: NA; CDR3 DNA: TGTGCCAGCAGCTTGCTACAGGGCCCGGGTCAGCCCCAGCATTTT; CDR3 protein: CASSLLQGPGQPQHF
V gene: TRBV3-1; D gene: NA; J gene: TRBJ1-6; clone size: NA; CDR3 DNA: TGTGCCAGCAGCAACTCCTTAGATTCACCCCTCCACTTT; CDR3 protein: CASSNSLDSPLHF
V gene: TRBV2; D gene: NA; J gene: TRBJ2-3; clone size: few; CDR3 DNA: TGTGCCAGCACTGCCGAAACGGGAGATACGCAGTATTTT; CDR3 protein: CASTAETGDTQYF
V gene: TRBV9; D gene: TRBD2; J gene: TRBJ2-3; clone size: few; CDR3 DNA: TGTGCCAGCAGCGTAGCACTAGCGGGGGGGACAGATACGCAGTATTTT; CDR3 protein: CASSVALAGGTDTQYF
V gene: TRBV10-1; D gene: TRBD1; J gene: TRBJ2-7; clone size: NA; CDR3 DNA: TGCGCCAGCAGGAAACGGGACAGGGATTTCTACGAGCAGTACTTC; CDR3 protein: CASRKRDRDFYEQYF
V gene: TRBV29-1; D gene: NA; J gene: TRBJ2-3; clone size: NA; CDR3 DNA: TGCAGCGTTGATGGGGACGTAGGCACAGATACGCAGTATTTT; CDR3 protein: CSVDGDVGTDTQYF
V gene: TRBV19; D gene: NA; J gene: TRBJ2-1; clone size: NA; CDR3 DNA: TGTGCCAGTAGTGTGTCGGCAGGTCGAATGTTCTTC; CDR3 protein: CASSVSAGRMFF
V gene: TRBV28; D gene: NA; J gene: TRBJ1-2; clone size: NA; CDR3 DNA: TGTGCCACCGAGGGGACAAAAAGCGACTATGGCTACACCTTC; CDR3 protein: CATEGTKSDYGYTF
V gene: TRBV10-1; D gene: NA; J gene: TRBJ2-3; clone size: few; CDR3 DNA: TGCGCCAGCAGTGAGTCGAGGATAACAGATACGCAGTATTTT; CDR3 protein: CASSESRITDTQYF
V gene: TRBV7-8; D gene: TRBD2; J gene: TRBJ2-5; clone size: few; CDR3 DNA: TGTGCCAGCAGCTTAGGAGTAGCGGGGGACCAAGAGACCCAGTACTTC; CDR3 protein: CASSLGVAGDQETQYF
V gene: TRBV4-1; D gene: NA; J gene: TRBJ2-7; clone size: NA; CDR3 DNA: TGCGCCAGCAGCCAAGATCGGGCAGGGCCAACCTACGAGCAGTACTTC; CDR3 protein: CASSQDRAGPTYEQYF
V gene: TRBV5-4; D gene: TRBD1; J gene: TRBJ2-5; clone size: NA; CDR3 DNA: TGTGCCAGCAGGCCCACAGGGGTCGAGACCCAGTACTTC; CDR3 protein: CASRPTGVETQYF
V gene: TRBV5-1; D gene: NA; J gene: TRBJ2-1; clone size: NA; CDR3 DNA: TGCGCCAGCAGCACGGCTAGAAACAATGAGCAGTTCTTC; CDR3 protein: CASSTARNNEQFF
V gene: TRBV6-1; D gene: NA; J gene: TRBJ1-1; clone size: many; CDR3 DNA: TGTGCCAGCAGTGAATACTTCGTCGGGAACACTGAAGCTTTCTTT; CDR3 protein: CASSEYFVGNTEAFF
V gene: TRBV2; D gene: NA; J gene: TRBJ1-2; clone size: many; CDR3 DNA: TGTGCCAGCAGTGTACAGAAGAACTATGGCTACACCTTC; CDR3 protein: CASSVQKNYGYTF
V gene: TRBV6-5; D gene: TRBD2; J gene: TRBJ2-1; clone size: NA; CDR3 DNA: TGTGCCAGCAGTTACTCGACTAGCGGGGGGCCCTCCAATGAGCAGTTCTTC; CDR3 protein: CASSYSTSGGPSNEQFF
V gene: TRBV19; D gene: TRBD1; J gene: TRBJ1-5; clone size: few; CDR3 DNA: TGTGCCAGTACTCCGGGACAGGGGGCTTATAGCAATCAGCCCCAGCATTTT; CDR3 protein: CASTPGQGAYSNQPQHF
V gene: TRBV12-3/TRBV12-4; D gene: NA; J gene: TRBJ2-5; clone size: many; CDR3 DNA: TGTGCCAGCAGTCCGGGACATGTGGTCGGGACCCAGTACTTC; CDR3 protein: CASSPGHVVGTQYF
V gene: TRBV2; D gene: TRBD1; J gene: TRBJ1-5; clone size: many; CDR3 DNA: TGTGCCAGCAGTGAAGAGGGGGCTACAAGGCAGCCCCAGCATTTT; CDR3 protein: CASSEEGATRQPQHF